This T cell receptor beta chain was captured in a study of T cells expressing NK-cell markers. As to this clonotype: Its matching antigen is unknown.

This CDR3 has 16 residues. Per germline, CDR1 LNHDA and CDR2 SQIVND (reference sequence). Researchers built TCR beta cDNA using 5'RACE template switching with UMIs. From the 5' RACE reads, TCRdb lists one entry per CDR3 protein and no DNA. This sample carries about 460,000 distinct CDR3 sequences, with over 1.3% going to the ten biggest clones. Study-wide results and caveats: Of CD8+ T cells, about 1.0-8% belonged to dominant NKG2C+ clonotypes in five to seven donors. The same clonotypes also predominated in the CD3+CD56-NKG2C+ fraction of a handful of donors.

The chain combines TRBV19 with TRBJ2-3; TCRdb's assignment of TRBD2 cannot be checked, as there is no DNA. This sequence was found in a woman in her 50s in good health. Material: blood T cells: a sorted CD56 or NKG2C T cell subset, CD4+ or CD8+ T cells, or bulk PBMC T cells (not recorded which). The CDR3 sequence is CASSPRLAGVSDTQYF.